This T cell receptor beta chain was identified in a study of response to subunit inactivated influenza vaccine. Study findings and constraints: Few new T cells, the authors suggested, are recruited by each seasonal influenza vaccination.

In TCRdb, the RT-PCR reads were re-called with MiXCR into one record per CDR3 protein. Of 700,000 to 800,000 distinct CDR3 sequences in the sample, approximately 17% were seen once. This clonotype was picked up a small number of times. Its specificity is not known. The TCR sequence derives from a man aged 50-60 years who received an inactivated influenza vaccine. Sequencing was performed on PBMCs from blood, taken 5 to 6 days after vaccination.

In DNA, the CDR3 is TGTGCCAGCTCACCAGTCGACAGGGTCACTGAAGCTTTCTTT. It codes for CASSPVDRVTEAFF. This chain connects TRBV18 to TRBJ1-1; 7 bases fit TRBD1. This CDR3 comprises 14 residues. V was pared by 2 bases and J by 4 bases, with 4 bases of the junction left unmatched. CDR1 is KGHSH and CDR2 is LQKENI in the germline V gene.